This TCR beta chain was identified during a study of blood T cell repertoires in COVID-19. Across the whole study: COVID-19 samples, acute and convalescent, were from the United States, Italy and Spain. T cells, B-cell-depleted T cells, or PBMCs supplied cDNA or gDNA.

Authors' analysis steps: Cell counts per sample came from amplifying reference gene primers. TCRdb's copy holds only in-frame clones and misses some; the assay was immunoSEQ multiplex PCR. V and J calls and clone size are copied from that table; D and trimming were computed from the DNA. Of about 300,000 clones listed, 85% to 90% are singletons. This CDR3 comprises 15 residues. The J segment lost 9 bases and the V segment lost 6 bases, leaving 13 bases of the junction unmatched. The V gene's germline CDR1 is SQVTM and CDR2 ANQGSEA. The V and J genes are TRBV29-1 and TRBJ2-1, with TRBD2 matching over 11 bases. Specimen: peripheral blood. The receptor was isolated from a man aged 70 or older with acute or convalescent COVID-19. The chain's CDR3 is CSVSPRSGGGIEQFF. The CDR3 region has the DNA TGCAGCGTCTCGCCTCGTAGCGGGGGGGGAATTGAGCAGTTCTTC.